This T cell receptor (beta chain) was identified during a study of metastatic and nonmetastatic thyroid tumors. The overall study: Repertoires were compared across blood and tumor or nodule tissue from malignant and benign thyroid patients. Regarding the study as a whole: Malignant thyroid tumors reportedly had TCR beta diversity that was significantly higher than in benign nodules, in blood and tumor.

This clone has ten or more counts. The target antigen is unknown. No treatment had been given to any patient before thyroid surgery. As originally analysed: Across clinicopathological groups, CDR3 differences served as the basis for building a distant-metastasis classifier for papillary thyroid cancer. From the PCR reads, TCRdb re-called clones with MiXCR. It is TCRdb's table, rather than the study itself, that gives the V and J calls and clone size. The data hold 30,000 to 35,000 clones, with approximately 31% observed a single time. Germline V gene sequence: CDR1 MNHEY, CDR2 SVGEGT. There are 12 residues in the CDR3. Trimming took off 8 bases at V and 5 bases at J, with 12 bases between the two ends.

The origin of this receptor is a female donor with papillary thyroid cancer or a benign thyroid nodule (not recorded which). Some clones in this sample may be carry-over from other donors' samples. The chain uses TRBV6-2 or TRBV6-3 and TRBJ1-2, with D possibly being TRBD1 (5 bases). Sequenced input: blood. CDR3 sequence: CASWGSLYGYTF. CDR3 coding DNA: TGTGCCAGCTGGGGCAGCTTATATGGCTACACCTTC.